A selection of T cell receptor beta chains follows, all from one sample in a study of blood T cells in healthy people across ages. TCRdb re-called the 5' RACE reads through MiXCR, storing one row per CDR3 protein. The sample has roughly 1,300,000 distinct CDR3 sequences; approximately 63% are singletons. Source material: blood. These receptors were obtained from a man aged 18 to 35 in good health. Both conserved end residues are part of each CDR3. The D gene is left open where the match is weak. Only part of the rows carry a size: once, few, many, or a class if the clone is expanded.

v_gene,j_gene,abundance,d_gene,CDR3nt,CDR3aa
TRBV5-1,TRBJ2-7,-,TRBD2,TGCGCCAGCAGCGCTAGCGGGGGGGATTACGAGCAGTACTTC,CASSASGGDYEQYF
TRBV4-3,TRBJ2-7,few,-,TGCGCCAGCAGCCCATTTCTGGGGCTCTCCTACGAGCAGTACTTC,CASSPFLGLSYEQYF
TRBV27,TRBJ2-7,-,TRBD2,TGTGCCAGCAGCCAGGGACTAGCGGGAGAAGTCTACGAGCAGTACTTC,CASSQGLAGEVYEQYF
TRBV11-2,TRBJ2-5,-,TRBD2,TGTGCCAGCAGCTTTGGGGCTAGCGGGTGGGAGACCCAGTACTTC,CASSFGASGWETQYF
TRBV20-1,TRBJ2-2,-,TRBD1,TGCAGTGCTAGACCCCCGGGACAGCCTAACACCGGGGAGCTGTTTTTT,CSARPPGQPNTGELFF
TRBV25-1,TRBJ1-1,many,-,TGTGCCAGCAGCGGGGGCACTGAAGCTTTCTTT,CASSGGTEAFF
TRBV12-3/TRBV12-4,TRBJ2-5,-,-,TGTGCCAGCAGTCCGGGGGTACGGAGTACCCAGTACTTC,CASSPGVRSTQYF
TRBV6-2/TRBV6-3,TRBJ2-4,once,TRBD1,TGTGCCAGCAGTTACTCGAGGACAGGAAAAAACATTCAGTACTTC,CASSYSRTGKNIQYF
TRBV7-2,TRBJ2-7,-,TRBD2,TGTGCCAGCAGCTCAGCGGGAGTGTTTAGTAGGGGAACATCAGCGGTCTACGAGCAGTACTTC,CASSSAGVFSRGTSAVYEQYF
TRBV6-1,TRBJ2-7,-,TRBD1,TGTGCCAGCAGGGACAGGGAAGGGGGCTACGAGCAGTACTTC,CASRDREGGYEQYF
TRBV12-3/TRBV12-4,TRBJ2-5,once,-,TGTGCCAGCAGTTTTCTCCTAGCGCTACAAGAGACCCAGTACTTC,CASSFLLALQETQYF
TRBV27,TRBJ2-1,few,TRBD2,TGTGCCAGCAGGCTACTAGCGGGAGGGGGTTCCTACAATGAGCAGTTCTTC,CASRLLAGGGSYNEQFF
TRBV20-1,TRBJ2-7,-,-,TGCAGTGCTAGAGATCCCCGGACGGATACCTACGAGCAGTACTTC,CSARDPRTDTYEQYF
TRBV7-2,TRBJ1-5,-,-,TGTGCCAGCAGCCAGTTCCCTTACAGTAATAGCAATCAGCCCCAGCATTTT,CASSQFPYSNSNQPQHF
TRBV29-1,TRBJ2-3,-,-,TGCAGCGTTAACGGTGATACGCGGTATTTT,CSVNGDTRYF
TRBV3-1,TRBJ2-5,-,TRBD2,TGTGCCAGCAGCCAGCGGGAGCTGGGGGAGACCCAGTACTTC,CASSQRELGETQYF
TRBV29-1,TRBJ1-1,-,-,TGCAGCGTTGAGTCCGTGAACGGTTGGGACACTGAAGCTTTCTTT,CSVESVNGWDTEAFF
TRBV12-3/TRBV12-4,TRBJ2-7,-,TRBD1,TGTGCCAGCAGGAGGGGGCCGGGCGAGCAGTACTTC,CASRRGPGEQYF
TRBV27,TRBJ1-5,-,TRBD1,TGTGCCAGCAGTGCCTTAGACAGGGCCAATCAGCCCCAGCATTTT,CASSALDRANQPQHF
TRBV29-1,TRBJ2-3,once,-,TGCAGCGTCACCATTAGCACAGATACGCAGTATTTT,CSVTISTDTQYF
TRBV12-3/TRBV12-4,TRBJ2-1,-,-,TGTGCCAGCAGTCCCCAAGTAGGGTCCTACAATGAGCAGTTCTTC,CASSPQVGSYNEQFF
TRBV25-1,TRBJ2-5,few,TRBD2,TGTGCCAGCAGCACGGGGACTAGCGGGAGGGCTTGGGAGACCCAGTACTTC,CASSTGTSGRAWETQYF
TRBV27,TRBJ1-2,few,-,TGTGCCAGCAGTTCTATCGGAGGGGCCGGCGGCTATGGCTACACCTTC,CASSSIGGAGGYGYTF
TRBV2,TRBJ2-5,-,-,TGTGCCAGCAGTATAAGGGGACAAGAGACCCAGTACTTC,CASSIRGQETQYF
TRBV2,TRBJ2-3,-,TRBD2,TGTGCCAGCAGTGCAGAAGGGACTAGCGGGAGCACAGATACGCAGTATTTT,CASSAEGTSGSTDTQYF
TRBV20-1,TRBJ2-4,few,TRBD2,TGCAGTGTACCGGGACTAGCGGGGGGAAGAGAGCAGTACTTC,CSVPGLAGGREQYF
TRBV28,TRBJ2-7,few,-,TGTGCCAGCAGTTTACTCTCCCTACCCTACGAGCAGTACTTC,CASSLLSLPYEQYF
TRBV6-2/TRBV6-3,TRBJ2-1,-,TRBD2,TGTGCCAGCAGAACCCTAGCGGGGATCTACAATGAGCAGTTCTTC,CASRTLAGIYNEQFF
TRBV4-1,TRBJ2-1,-,-,TGCGCCAGCAGCCAAGAGGCAGCTCTCTACGAGCAGTTCTTC,CASSQEAALYEQFF
TRBV2,TRBJ2-5,-,-,TGTGCCAGCAGTACCAAACAAGAGACCCAGTACTTC,CASSTKQETQYF
TRBV20-1,TRBJ2-7,few,-,TGCAGTGCTAGAGATCTGAGAGGATACGAGCAGTACTTC,CSARDLRGYEQYF
TRBV7-8,TRBJ2-1,-,-,TGTGCCAGCAGCTTAGGGATATTCGTTAGTAGCCCCAAGGGTATCGATGAGCAGTTCTTC,CASSLGIFVSSPKGIDEQFF
TRBV20-1,TRBJ2-5,-,-,TGCAGTGCTTCGACAGGAACCCTACAAGAGACCCAGTACTTC,CSASTGTLQETQYF
TRBV10-3,TRBJ2-1,-,TRBD2,TGTGCCATCAGTGAGTTGGCGGTAGCGGGATCCGCCTACAATGAGCAGTTCTTC,CAISELAVAGSAYNEQFF
TRBV6-5,TRBJ1-1,-,-,TGTGCCAGCAGCGGGACGGCCTACACTGAAGCTTTCTTT,CASSGTAYTEAFF
TRBV20-1,TRBJ1-2,-,TRBD1,TGCAGTGCTAGGGGGGGGGACAGAGGGTGGTACTATGGCTACACCTTC,CSARGGDRGWYYGYTF
TRBV30,TRBJ2-2,-,-,TGTGCCCGGGGGCGGGATCGGACCGGGGAGCTGTTTTTT,CARGRDRTGELFF
TRBV7-9,TRBJ2-6,-,TRBD1,TGTGCCAGCAGCTTTCACAGGGGTATAAGGTCTGGGGCCAACGTCCTGACTTTC,CASSFHRGIRSGANVLTF
TRBV20-1,TRBJ2-1,-,-,TGCAGTGCCGAGCGGCGGGACCCGAGCTCCTACAATGAGCAGTTCTTC,CSAERRDPSSYNEQFF